Sequencing of this TCR beta chain was carried out in a study of identifying expanded T cells in peripheral blood (dated by TCRdb to about 2019). For the wider study: Technical replicates were generated by sequencing separate aliquots of the same genomic DNA pool, with four replicates compared pairwise.

There are a few counts of this clone. Its antigen is currently not known. The sample holds no much larger clone one base away, and base qualities are not on file. Including the terminal cysteine and phenylalanine, the CDR3 comprises 14 residues. CDR3 DNA is the only sequence kept; it has 42 bases, read in frame from the first base. CDR1 and CDR2 were assigned from the germline V gene as SGHVS and FQNEAQ. The V and J ends are trimmed by 5 bases and 4 bases, leaving 12 bases between them. During the collection period, no infections or other immune events were recorded for the healthy donors. Blood repertoires from healthy donors were used as a training cohort for calibrating time-dependent variance in a beta-binomial model of differential abundance of T-cell clones. The training cohort included around 10 healthy donors, of whom 3 were female and 7 were male. Donor ages ranged from about 29 to 65 years, with an average of roughly 46 years. Whole blood was collected from each healthy donor at three time points spaced approximately 2 weeks apart and obtained from a commercial supplier. For immunosequencing, genomic DNA was extracted from unsorted whole blood.

What the research found in general, with its limitations: The beta-binomial model significantly reduced the number of clones called differentially abundant and the false-positive rate across all healthy-donor time intervals. Between technical replicates the binomial model flagged approximately 1.1 differentially abundant clones, whereas over about two weeks the binomial model flagged about 15 and over roughly 4 weeks approximately 20. The authors expected biological variance in healthy repertoires might increase further over much longer intervals such as months to years. Across all healthy donors, variance in clone template counts between approximately 2-week samples was found to increase significantly with total template count.

The immunoSEQ Assay, which relies on bias-controlled multiplex PCR amplification of genomic DNA, was used to profile TCRbeta CDR3 regions. In the source study's methods: The absolute abundance of each unique TCRbeta CDR3 region was quantified after sequences were collapsed and filtered. Differential abundance was tested with two models: a binomial (Fisher-equivalent) model and a beta-binomial model that adds time-dependent variance fitted from healthy donors. Any clone with fewer than 5 combined templates was excluded, and a clone was called differentially abundant if its Benjamini-Hochberg FDR was below 0.01. The form v = (b*log(k)+a)^2 was used to model beta-binomial variance as a function of total template count across the two samples. The table was pulled from immuneACCESS by TCRdb, which kept in-frame rearrangements only. Such tables lose some clones; where checked, under half of the loss comes from unresolved V genes, and the rest has no known cause. That table supplies the V and J calls and clone size; D and trimming were determined from the DNA. The sample profile shows tens of thousands of clones; 80% to 90% of them were found once. In total, the top ten clones hold 4.5% of the sample.

This sequence uses TRBV7-8 and TRBJ1-5; the D gene assignment is ambiguous. The sequence was collected from a person aged 18-70 years in good health. Source material: blood. This receptor carries the CDR3 CASSLNRGNQPQHF. The DNA sequence is TGTGCCAGCAGCCTCAATCGAGGAAATCAGCCCCAGCATTTT.